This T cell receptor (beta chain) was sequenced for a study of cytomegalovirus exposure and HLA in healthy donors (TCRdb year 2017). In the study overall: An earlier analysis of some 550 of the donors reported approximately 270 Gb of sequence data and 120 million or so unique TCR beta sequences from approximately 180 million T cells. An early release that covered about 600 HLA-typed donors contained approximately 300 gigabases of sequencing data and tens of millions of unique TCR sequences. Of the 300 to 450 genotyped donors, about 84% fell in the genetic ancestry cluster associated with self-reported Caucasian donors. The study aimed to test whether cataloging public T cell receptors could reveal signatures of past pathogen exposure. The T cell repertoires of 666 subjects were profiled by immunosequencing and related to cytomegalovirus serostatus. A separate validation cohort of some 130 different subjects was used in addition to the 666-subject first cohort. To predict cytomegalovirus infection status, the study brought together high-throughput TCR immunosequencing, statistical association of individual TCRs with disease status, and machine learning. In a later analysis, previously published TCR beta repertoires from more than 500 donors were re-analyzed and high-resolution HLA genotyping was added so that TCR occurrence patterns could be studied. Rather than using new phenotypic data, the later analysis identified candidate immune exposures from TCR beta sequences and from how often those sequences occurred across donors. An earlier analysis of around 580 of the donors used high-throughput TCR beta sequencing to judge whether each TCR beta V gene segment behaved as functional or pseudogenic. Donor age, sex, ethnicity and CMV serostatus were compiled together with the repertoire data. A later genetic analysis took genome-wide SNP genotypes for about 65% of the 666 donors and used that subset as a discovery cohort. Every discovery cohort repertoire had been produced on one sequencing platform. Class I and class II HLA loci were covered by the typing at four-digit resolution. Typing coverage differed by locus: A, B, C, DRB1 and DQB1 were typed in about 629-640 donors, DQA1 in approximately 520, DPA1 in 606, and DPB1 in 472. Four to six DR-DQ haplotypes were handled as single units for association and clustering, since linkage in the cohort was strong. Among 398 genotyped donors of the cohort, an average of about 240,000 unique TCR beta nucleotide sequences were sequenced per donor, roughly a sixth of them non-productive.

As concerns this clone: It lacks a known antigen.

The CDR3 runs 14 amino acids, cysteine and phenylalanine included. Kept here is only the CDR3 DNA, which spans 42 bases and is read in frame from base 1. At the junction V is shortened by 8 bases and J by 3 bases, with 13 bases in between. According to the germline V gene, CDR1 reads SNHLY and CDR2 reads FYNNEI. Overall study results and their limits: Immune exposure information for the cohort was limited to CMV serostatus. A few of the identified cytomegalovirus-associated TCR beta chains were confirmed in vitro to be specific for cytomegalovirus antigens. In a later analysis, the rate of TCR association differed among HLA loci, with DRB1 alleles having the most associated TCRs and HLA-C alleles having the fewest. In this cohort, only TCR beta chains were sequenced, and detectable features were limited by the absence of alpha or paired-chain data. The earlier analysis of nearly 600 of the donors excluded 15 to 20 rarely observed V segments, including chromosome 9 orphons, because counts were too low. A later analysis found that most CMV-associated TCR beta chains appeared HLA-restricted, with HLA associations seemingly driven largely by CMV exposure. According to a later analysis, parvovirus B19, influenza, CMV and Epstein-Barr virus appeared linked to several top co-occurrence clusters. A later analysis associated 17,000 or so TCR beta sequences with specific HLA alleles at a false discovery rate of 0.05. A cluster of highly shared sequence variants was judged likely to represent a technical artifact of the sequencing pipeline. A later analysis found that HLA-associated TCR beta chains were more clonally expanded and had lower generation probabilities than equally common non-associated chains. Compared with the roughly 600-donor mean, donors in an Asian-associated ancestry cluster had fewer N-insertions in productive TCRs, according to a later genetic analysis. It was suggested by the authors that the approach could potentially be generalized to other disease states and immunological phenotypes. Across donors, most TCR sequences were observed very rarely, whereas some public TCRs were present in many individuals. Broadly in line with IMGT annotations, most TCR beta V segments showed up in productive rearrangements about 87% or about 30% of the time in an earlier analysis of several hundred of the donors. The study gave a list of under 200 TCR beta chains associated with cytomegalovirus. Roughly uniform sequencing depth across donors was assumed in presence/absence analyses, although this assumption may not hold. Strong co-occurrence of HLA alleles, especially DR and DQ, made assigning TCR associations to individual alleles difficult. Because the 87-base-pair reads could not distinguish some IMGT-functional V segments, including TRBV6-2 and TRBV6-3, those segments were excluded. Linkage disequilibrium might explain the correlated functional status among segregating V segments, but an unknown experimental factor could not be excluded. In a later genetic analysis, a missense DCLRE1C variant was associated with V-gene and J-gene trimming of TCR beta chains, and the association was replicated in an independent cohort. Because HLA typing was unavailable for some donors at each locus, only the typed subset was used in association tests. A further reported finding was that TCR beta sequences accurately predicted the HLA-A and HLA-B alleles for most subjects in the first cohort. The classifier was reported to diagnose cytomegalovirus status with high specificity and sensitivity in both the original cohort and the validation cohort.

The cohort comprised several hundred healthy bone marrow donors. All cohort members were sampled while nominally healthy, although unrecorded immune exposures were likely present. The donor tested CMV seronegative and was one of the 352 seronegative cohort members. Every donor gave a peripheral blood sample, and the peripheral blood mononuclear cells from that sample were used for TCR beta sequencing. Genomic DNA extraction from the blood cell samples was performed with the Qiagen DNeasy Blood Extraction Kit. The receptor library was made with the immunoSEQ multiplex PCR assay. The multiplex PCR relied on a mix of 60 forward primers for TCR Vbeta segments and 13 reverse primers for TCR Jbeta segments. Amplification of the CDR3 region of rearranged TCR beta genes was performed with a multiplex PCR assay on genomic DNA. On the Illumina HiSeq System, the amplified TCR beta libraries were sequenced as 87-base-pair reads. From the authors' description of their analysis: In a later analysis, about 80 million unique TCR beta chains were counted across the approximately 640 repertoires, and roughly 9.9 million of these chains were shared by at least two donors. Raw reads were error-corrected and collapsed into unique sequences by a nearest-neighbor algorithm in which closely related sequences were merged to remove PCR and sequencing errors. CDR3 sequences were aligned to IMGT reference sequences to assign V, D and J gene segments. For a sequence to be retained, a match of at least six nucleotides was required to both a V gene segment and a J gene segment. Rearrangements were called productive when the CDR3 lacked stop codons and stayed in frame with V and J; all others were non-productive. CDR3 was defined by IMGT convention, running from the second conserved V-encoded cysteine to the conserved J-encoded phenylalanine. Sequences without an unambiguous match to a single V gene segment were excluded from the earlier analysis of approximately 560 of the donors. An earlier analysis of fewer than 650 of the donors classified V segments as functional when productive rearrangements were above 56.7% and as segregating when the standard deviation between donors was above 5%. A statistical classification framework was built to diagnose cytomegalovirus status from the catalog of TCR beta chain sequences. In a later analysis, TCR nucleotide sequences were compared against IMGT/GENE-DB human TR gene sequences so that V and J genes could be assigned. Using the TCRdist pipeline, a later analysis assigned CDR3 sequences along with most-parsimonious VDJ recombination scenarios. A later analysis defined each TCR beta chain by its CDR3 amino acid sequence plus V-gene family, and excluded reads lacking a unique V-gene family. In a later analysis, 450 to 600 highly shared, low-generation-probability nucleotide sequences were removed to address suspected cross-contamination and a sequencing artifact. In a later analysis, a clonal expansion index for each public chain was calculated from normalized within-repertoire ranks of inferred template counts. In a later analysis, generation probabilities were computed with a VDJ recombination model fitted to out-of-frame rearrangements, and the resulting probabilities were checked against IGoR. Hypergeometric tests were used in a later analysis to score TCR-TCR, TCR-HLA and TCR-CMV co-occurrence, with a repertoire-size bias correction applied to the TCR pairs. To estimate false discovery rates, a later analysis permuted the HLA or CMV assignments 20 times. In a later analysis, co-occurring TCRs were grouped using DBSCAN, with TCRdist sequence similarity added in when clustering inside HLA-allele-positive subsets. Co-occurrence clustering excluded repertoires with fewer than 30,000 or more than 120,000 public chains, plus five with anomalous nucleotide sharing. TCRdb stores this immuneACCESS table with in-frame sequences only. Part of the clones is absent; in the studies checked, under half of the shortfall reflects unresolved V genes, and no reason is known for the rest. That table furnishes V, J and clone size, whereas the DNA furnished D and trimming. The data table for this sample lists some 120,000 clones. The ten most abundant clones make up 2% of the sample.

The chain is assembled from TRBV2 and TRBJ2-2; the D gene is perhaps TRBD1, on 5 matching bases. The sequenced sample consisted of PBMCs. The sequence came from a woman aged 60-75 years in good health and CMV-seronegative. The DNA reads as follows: TGTGCCAGCGGGCAGGGAAGGGACACCGGGGAGCTGTTTTTT. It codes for CASGQGRDTGELFF.